The 14 T cell receptor beta chains below come from one sample, sequenced in a study of early T cells in non-severe SARS-CoV-2 infection (dated by TCRdb to about 2021). Libraries were prepared through 5' RACE. Sequencer: NextSeq 500. TCRdb reprocessing: public reads trimmed at Q25 with fastp, clones called with MiXCR, in-frame beta chains kept. Identical CDR3 protein sequences are pooled into one entry, listed with their most common genes and DNA. This sample is represented by tens of thousands of distinct CDR3 sequences; over 9.5% of them were singletons. The ten biggest clones cover around 3.6% of the sample. Sequencing input: whole blood. The receptors were sampled from an adult who was a healthcare worker with PCR-confirmed SARS-CoV-2 infection or an uninfected control (not recorded which).

This clonotype was counted a few times. The chain carries TRBV3-1 and TRBJ1-3; TRBD1 aligns across 8 bases. The CDR3 has 16 residues. Germline CDR1 is LGHDT and CDR2 is YNNKEL (reference sequence). Trimming at V came to 4 bases and at J to 4 bases, leaving 9 bases not matched to a gene. This CDR3 is CASSLASGGKGNTIYF. DNA for the CDR3: TGTGCCAGCAGCCTCGCTTCAGGGGGCAAAGGAAACACCATATATTTT. The entire variable domain, with the rest obtained from reference TRBV3-1 and TRBJ1-3, is as follows: DTAVSQTPKYLVTQMGNDKSIKCEQNLGHDTMYWYKQDSKKFLKIMFSYNNKELIINETVPNRFSPKSPDKAHLNLHINSLELGDSAVYFCASSLASGGKGNTIYFGEGSWLTVV.

The rearrangement links TRBV28 to TRBJ1-6; no clear D. Germline V gene data show CDR1 as MDHEN and CDR2 as SYDVKM. The V end was cut by 5 bases, the J end by 7 bases, with 12 bases between. CDR3 length equals 14 residues. CDR3 nucleotides: TGTGCCAGCAGTCCCCCGGACTTAAATTCACCCCTCCACTTT. Translation gives CASSPPDLNSPLHF.

This clonotype was detected ten times or more. The chain has TRBV7-9 and TRBJ1-1; D gene ambiguous. CDR3 length: 14 amino acids. Germline lookup yields CDR1 SEHNR and CDR2 FQNEAQ (reference sequence). V was cut by 1 base and J by 5 bases, with 11 bases left in between. CDR3 DNA sequence: TGTGCCAGCAGCTTAGACGGGAGTGTAACTGAAGCTTTCTTT. This codes for CASSLDGSVTEAFF.

Notes on this clonotype: Just one base apart from a much larger clone, this may be a read error. V is TRBV28 and J is TRBJ1-1; TRBD1 agrees at 10 bases. Per the germline V gene, CDR1 is MDHEN and CDR2 is SYDVKM. The CDR3 runs to 14 residues. V was clipped by 6 bases and J by 0 bases; unmatched bases: 1. CDR3 in amino acids: CASRGTGVNTEAFF. The CDR3 DNA sequence: TGTGCCAGCAGGGGGACAGGGGTGAACACTGAAGCTTTCTTT.

V and J are TRBV24-1 and TRBJ2-1; TRBD2 matches 9 bases. V shed 4 bases, J shed 12 bases, and the junction held 15 bases outside the gene matches. The CDR3 contains 16 residues. Germline loops: CDR1 KGHDR, CDR2 SFDVKD. The chain's CDR3 is CATSDPLALAGSTQFF. The CDR3 nucleotides read TGTGCCACCAGTGACCCCCTAGCTCTAGCGGGGTCGACGCAGTTCTTC.

This clonotype was detected many times. The V call is TRBV7-3, the J call TRBJ2-2; the match to TRBD2 covers 9 bases. The CDR3 contains 14 residues. The junction had 8 bases not matched to a gene; V was cut back by 5 bases and J by 10 bases. Germline V CDR1 and CDR2: SGHTA, FQGTGA. The CDR3 DNA follows: TGTGCCAGCAGCCCACTGACTAGCGGAACGGAGCTGTTTTTT. This gives the protein CASSPLTSGTELFF. Full variable domain (rest looked up from reference TRBV7-3 and TRBJ2-2): GAGVSQTPSNKVTEKGKYVELRCDPISGHTALYWYRQSLGQGPEFLIYFQGTGAADDSGLPNDRFFAVRPEGSVSTLKIQRTERGDSAVYLCASSPLTSGTELFFGEGSRLTVL.

In this sample, this clonotype turned up a few times. The chain carries TRBV5-1 and TRBJ2-3, with D possibly being TRBD1 (6 bases). CDR1 and CDR2 from the germline V gene are SGHRS and YFSETQ. The CDR3 contains 16 residues. Trimming removed 0 bases at V and 8 bases at J, with 19 bases between. CDR3 loop: CASSLEALTAQGTQYF. CDR3 DNA sequence: TGCGCCAGCAGCTTGGAAGCTCTCACCGCACAGGGTACGCAGTATTTT.

The chain is built from TRBV29-1 and TRBJ2-1, with 9 bases aligning to TRBD1. Losses at the gene ends were 6 bases for V and 3 bases for J; bases not matched to a gene: 6. The CDR3 loop spans 14 amino acids. CDR1 is SQVTM and CDR2 is ANQGSEA in the germline V gene. As DNA, the CDR3 is TGCAGCGTCGCCGGGACAGGGATCTACAATGAGCAGTTCTTC. Translation: CSVAGTGIYNEQFF.

This clonotype has more than one count but fewer than ten. The rearrangement joins TRBV6-6 to TRBJ1-1, with D uncertain. Germline assignment: CDR1 MNHNY and CDR2 SVGAGI (reference sequence). V lost 5 bases, J lost 5 bases, and 9 bases lay in between. The CDR3 has 12 amino acids. The CDR3, as DNA: TGTGCCAGCAGTCGACCCAGGACTGAAGCTTTCTTT. Protein: CASSRPRTEAFF.

This chain uses TRBV28 with TRBJ1-3; perhaps TRBD1 as D (6 bases). Germline-derived CDR1 and CDR2 are MDHEN and SYDVKM. There are 16 residues in the CDR3. V was cut by 6 bases and J by 0 bases, with 15 bases left in between. This CDR3 reads CASSRRGSSSGNTIYF. The CDR3 nucleotides read TGTGCCAGCAGCCGGAGGGGGTCGAGCTCTGGAAACACCATATATTTT.

V usage is TRBV29-1 and J usage is TRBJ2-7; tentative D call: TRBD1 (6 bases). Germline V gene lookup returns CDR1 SQVTM and CDR2 ANQGSEA. The length of the CDR3 is 14 residues. Trimming stripped 1 base from V and 3 bases from J, with 13 bases between. CDR3 protein: CSVEAAGVGYEQYF. Here the CDR3 DNA reads TGCAGCGTTGAAGCGGCAGGGGTCGGCTACGAGCAGTACTTC.

V usage is TRBV4-1 and J usage is TRBJ2-7; D call uncertain. The germline V gene encodes CDR1 MGHRA and CDR2 YSYEKL. The V end lost 1 base, the J end lost 0 bases, and 4 bases lay between the germline ends. This CDR3 has 13 residues. DNA of the CDR3: TGCGCCAGCAGCCAAGGTAACTCCTACGAGCAGTACTTC. It is translated as CASSQGNSYEQYF.

This clonotype was seen more than once but under ten times. The rearrangement links TRBV7-2 to TRBJ2-5; possibly TRBD2 for D (7 bases). Per the germline V gene, CDR1 is SGHTA and CDR2 is FQGNSA. The CDR3 length is 16 residues. V was pared by 5 bases and J by 2 bases, with 18 bases between. CDR3 nucleotides: TGTGCCAGCAGCCCTGAGGGGGGGCTATTACAAGAGACCCAGTACTTC. Translation: CASSPEGGLLQETQYF. The full variable domain, its missing parts supplied by reference TRBV7-2 and TRBJ2-5, is GAGVSQSPSNKVTEKGKDVELRCDPISGHTALYWYRQSLGQGLEFLIYFQGNSAPDKSGLPSDRFSAERTGGSVSTLTIQRTQQEDSAVYLCASSPEGGLLQETQYFGPGTRLLVL.

V and J are TRBV29-1 and TRBJ2-3; 8 nucleotides align to TRBD1. Trimming cost V 3 bases and J 1 base; bases outside gene matches: 0. Germline CDR1 is SQVTM and CDR2 is ANQGSEA. This CDR3 contains 13 residues. This chain's CDR3 is CSVETGGTDTQYF. The DNA of the CDR3 is TGCAGCGTTGAGACAGGGGGCACAGATACGCAGTATTTT.